The present TCR beta chain was sequenced within a study of T cells in Graves' hyperthyroidism and ophthalmopathy. Regions amplified from RNA transcripts were the TCR beta CDR3 regions. In the first-round RT-PCR of the TCR CDR3, the HTBI primer set was used. In TCRdb, the multiplex PCR reads were re-called with MiXCR into one record per CDR3 protein. Found here are hundreds of thousands of distinct CDR3 sequences, roughly 14% of them singletons; the top ten hold about 12%. V lost 8 bases, J lost 3 bases, and 16 bases lay in between. This CDR3 comprises 14 residues. Germline V CDR1 and CDR2: MNHNS, SASEGT. Lactation, pregnancy, other autoimmune disease or uncontrolled infection led to exclusion of patients. There are many counts of this clonotype.

Sequenced material: blood. The chain couples TRBV6-1 to TRBJ1-2, with a possible D match to TRBD1 (5 bases). This sequence was found in a man between 18 and 35 years old with Graves' ophthalmopathy. CDR3 protein: CASVRGVGDYGYTF. CDR3 sequence (DNA): TGTGCCAGCGTACGGGGGGTGGGGGACTATGGCTACACCTTC.